This is a list of T cell receptor beta chains from one sample in a study of OX40 agonist ivuxolimab in advanced cancers. The data were produced by immunoSEQ multiplex PCR, yet TCRdb's version contains in-frame clones alone and is incomplete. The table records tens of thousands of clones, 70% to 90% of them present only once. Here the sequenced sample was CD4+ or CD8+ T cells sorted from blood, taken in a trial of the OX40 agonist ivuxolimab. These receptors originate from an adult with an advanced solid tumor such as melanoma, head and neck, liver or kidney cancer. Each CDR3 is given with its conserved first and last residue. Each record gives: V gene, J gene, CDR3 protein.

V gene: TRBV7-2
J gene: TRBJ2-5
CDR3 protein: CASSRIATGELETQYF

V gene: TRBV6-1
J gene: TRBJ1-1
CDR3 protein: CASIGNRAGSTEAFF

V gene: TRBV15
J gene: TRBJ2-3
CDR3 protein: CATSREKRWTGPTDTQYF

V gene: TRBV7-2
J gene: TRBJ2-2
CDR3 protein: CASSLLTGNTGELFF

V gene: TRBV29-1
J gene: TRBJ1-2
CDR3 protein: CSVGGSNYGYTF

V gene: TRBV18
J gene: TRBJ1-4
CDR3 protein: CASSLSRGGGEKLFF

V gene: TRBV6-6
J gene: TRBJ2-7
CDR3 protein: CASSYPGTGDREQYF

V gene: TRBV18
J gene: TRBJ1-3
CDR3 protein: CASSPPKGAWGNTIYF

V gene: TRBV6-5
J gene: TRBJ1-1
CDR3 protein: CASRGRSLTEAFF

V gene: TRBV7-2
J gene: TRBJ1-2
CDR3 protein: CASSLAGLSAGDNYTF

V gene: TRBV28
J gene: TRBJ1-6
CDR3 protein: CAGGPGVSSSPLHF

V gene: TRBV5-1
J gene: TRBJ2-7
CDR3 protein: CASSLTGGSSYEQYF

V gene: TRBV6-1
J gene: TRBJ2-7
CDR3 protein: CASSDPGPNYEQYF

V gene: TRBV5-1
J gene: TRBJ2-5
CDR3 protein: CASSLAGTSEETQYF

V gene: TRBV28
J gene: TRBJ1-5
CDR3 protein: CASRIGGSNQPQHF

V gene: TRBV4-2
J gene: TRBJ2-5
CDR3 protein: CASSRRPGGRETQYF

V gene: TRBV11-2
J gene: TRBJ2-1
CDR3 protein: CASSSGGGRLNEQFF

V gene: TRBV7-9
J gene: TRBJ1-1
CDR3 protein: CASSAMVNTEAFF

V gene: TRBV18
J gene: TRBJ2-3
CDR3 protein: CASSPGTDTQYF

V gene: TRBV5-1
J gene: TRBJ2-5
CDR3 protein: CASSFRGTETQYF

V gene: TRBV5-8
J gene: TRBJ2-3
CDR3 protein: CASSYPTGGTDTQYF

V gene: TRBV13
J gene: TRBJ2-5
CDR3 protein: CASSSKRGDETQYF

V gene: TRBV18
J gene: TRBJ2-3
CDR3 protein: CASSPLGDTDTQYF

V gene: TRBV29-1
J gene: TRBJ1-2
CDR3 protein: CSVEGFQGETF

V gene: TRBV6-6
J gene: TRBJ1-3
CDR3 protein: CASTEGGPGSGNTIYF

V gene: TRBV12-1
J gene: TRBJ2-3
CDR3 protein: CASSFGRSFPDTQYF

V gene: TRBV7-2
J gene: TRBJ1-1
CDR3 protein: CASSLRGGTEAFF